This TCR beta chain is drawn from a study of blood T cells in healthy people across ages. About this clonotype: As yet, its antigen is unknown.

Study outcomes and limitations: CMV status of donors was not determined, possibly confounding expanded clonotype changes.

Through a sample-barcoded 5' primer and a J-beta primer mix, a second PCR was run for roughly 7 to 12 cycles. TCRdb redid the calling of the 5' RACE reads with MiXCR, one entry per CDR3 protein. This repertoire shows about 1.6 million distinct CDR3 sequences, 30% to 35% found once; its top ten account for around 10%. The germline CDR1 and CDR2 sequences are ENHRY and SYGVKD. The CDR3 is made up of 15 amino acids. V lost 3 bases, J lost 4 bases, and 12 bases lay in between. This clonotype was obtained from a woman aged 25 to 45 in good health. Sequenced material: blood. This chain joins TRBV10-3 and TRBJ1-4; D is perhaps TRBD1 (5 bases). DNA for the CDR3: TGTGCCATCAGTGATCAGGTCGGGGGTAATGAAAAACTGTTTTTT. Amino acids: CAISDQVGGNEKLFF.